The 30 T cell receptor beta chains listed next were all sequenced from one sample in a study of cytomegalovirus exposure and HLA in healthy donors. In the PCR, 60 Vbeta and 13 Jbeta primers were used. Libraries were prepared by immunoSEQ multiplex PCR; TCRdb keeps only in-frame clonotypes and omits some of them. The table lists about 130,000 clones, about 78% of them singletons, with around 1.2% in the top ten. The sequenced sample consisted of PBMCs. These receptor sequences come from a man aged 50 to 59 in good health and CMV-seronegative.

The chain combines TRBV19 with TRBJ1-2, with D possibly matching TRBD1 (6 bases). This CDR3 contains 18 residues. V lost 3 bases and J 4 bases, leaving 24 bases between the germline ends. Germline CDR1 reads LNHDA; CDR2 reads SQIVND (reference sequence). CDR3 DNA sequence: TGTGCCAGTAGTATCGGGCCTGTGACAGGACCCTCGGTCTATGGCTACACCTTC. This sequence encodes CASSIGPVTGPSVYGYTF.

The V and J genes are TRBV18 and TRBJ1-1; no firm D call. The CDR3 loop spans 13 amino acids. V lost 11 bases to trimming and J lost 5 bases, with 18 bases between them. In germline, CDR1 is KGHSH, CDR2 LQKENI. Here the CDR3 reads CAAGRSGGTEAFF. For the CDR3, the DNA is TGTGCCGCAGGAAGAAGCGGAGGGACTGAAGCTTTCTTT.

This clone was detected a few times. DNA for the CDR3: TGCGCCAGCAGCTTGGGGGGAGCCCCCTACAATGAGCAGTTCTTC. It translates to CASSLGGAPYNEQFF. The chain combines TRBV5-1 with TRBJ2-1; D might be TRBD2 (5 bases). The CDR3 totals 15 residues. Germline V CDR1 and CDR2: SGHRS, YFSETQ. V dropped 0 bases and J dropped 2 bases, with 9 bases sitting between them.

CDR3 amino acids: CASRSGTGAITGELFF. The CDR3 bases are TGCGCCAGCAGGTCCGGGACAGGGGCAATCACCGGGGAGCTGTTTTTT. The V gene is TRBV5-1, the J gene TRBJ2-2, with TRBD1 identical over 10 bases. The trim removed 5 bases at V and 4 bases at J, leaving 8 bases unmatched. Germline V gives CDR1 SGHRS, CDR2 YFSETQ. The CDR3 consists of 16 residues.

The chain couples TRBV27 to TRBJ1-6, with unresolved D. Germline V gene data show CDR1 as MNHEY and CDR2 as SMNVEV (reference sequence). V lost 5 bases to trimming and J lost 10 bases, with 18 bases between them. CDR3 length: 15 residues. The CDR3 coding sequence is TGTGCCAGCAGTCAGCAGAGCCTGACAATATCACCCCTCCACTTT. Its protein is CASSQQSLTISPLHF.

The chain is built from TRBV2 and TRBJ1-4, with TRBD1 matching over 10 bases. J was trimmed by 0 bases and V by 6 bases; bases with no gene match: 1. This CDR3 is 15 amino acids long. The germline V gene encodes CDR1 SNHLY and CDR2 FYNNEI. In DNA form, the CDR3 reads TGTGCCAGCAGAGGACAGGGGGCAACTAATGAAAAACTGTTTTTT. It is translated as CASRGQGATNEKLFF.

In its sample, this clone was seen a few times. The chain uses TRBV6-1 and TRBJ2-1; maybe TRBD2 (5 bases). This CDR3 is built from 12 residues. V lost 8 bases and J lost 8, with 13 bases in between. Germline CDR1 and CDR2: MNHNS and SASEGT. CDR3 DNA: TGTGCCAGCGTAGGGAGATTCGATGAGCAGTTCTTC. It translates to CASVGRFDEQFF.

The chain joins TRBV5-4 to TRBJ2-2, with 9 positions matching TRBD1. Germline V gives CDR1 SGHNT, CDR2 YYREEE (reference sequence). The CDR3 is made up of 16 amino acids. V gave up 6 bases and J gave up 5 bases; unmatched junction bases: 11. The DNA for the CDR3 is TGTGCCAGCACAAACCGGGACAGGGATTTTACCGGGGAGCTGTTTTTT. Its translation: CASTNRDRDFTGELFF. Combining the CDR3 with reference TRBV5-4 and TRBJ2-2 gives the whole variable domain ETGVTQSPTHLIKTRGQQVTLRCSSQSGHNTVSWYQQALGQGPQFIFQYYREEENGRGNFPPRFSGLQFPNYSSELNVNALELDDSALYLCASTNRDRDFTGELFFGEGSRLTVL.

The chain combines TRBV15 with TRBJ2-5, with TRBD1 matching 7 bases. V lost 9 bases to trimming and J lost 7 bases; unmatched junction nucleotides: 8. Germline CDR1 and CDR2: LNHNV and YYDKDF (reference sequence). This CDR3 region has 12 residues. Written as DNA, the CDR3 is TGTGCCACACGACAGGGCGGCGGGACCCAGTACTTC. It codes for CATRQGGGTQYF.

This clone has a single count. This chain connects TRBV7-2 to TRBJ2-7, with TRBD2 matching 7 bases. The CDR3 spans 15 residues. Germline V CDR1 and CDR2: SGHTA, FQGNSA. V shed 4 bases, J shed 0 bases, and the junction held 6 bases outside the gene matches. CDR3 loop: CASSYREGASYEQYF. The CDR3 DNA sequence: TGTGCCAGCAGCTATAGGGAGGGAGCCTCCTACGAGCAGTACTTC.

The CDR3 nucleotides are TGTGCCAGCAGTAGAGACAGCCACCCGAACACTGAAGCTTTCTTT. Protein sequence: CASSRDSHPNTEAFF. The gene calls are TRBV25-1 and TRBJ1-1; D is perhaps TRBD1 (5 bases). This CDR3 is 15 amino acids long. Trimming shortened V by 5 bases and J by 1 base, and 14 bases separated the two germline ends. CDR1 and CDR2 from the germline V gene are MGHDK and SYGVNS.

The chain has TRBV29-1 and TRBJ2-1; 9 bases are shared with TRBD2. CDR1 is SQVTM, CDR2 ANQGSEA, per germline. The J segment lost 9 bases and the V segment lost 1 base, leaving 10 bases of the junction unmatched. The CDR3 covers 15 residues. The CDR3 bases are TGCAGCGTTGAAGGGACGGAGGGACTAGCTATTGAGCAGTTCTTC. Translating gives CSVEGTEGLAIEQFF.

This clone was detected once. The V call is TRBV19, the J call TRBJ2-1; 8 bases map to TRBD2. The V gene's germline CDR1 is LNHDA and CDR2 SQIVND (reference sequence). The V segment lost 4 bases and the J segment 4 bases; nucleotides outside the gene matches: 18. The CDR3 contains 19 residues. Written as DNA, the CDR3 is TGTGCCAGTAGTAAAGTCGGGAGGGCTAGCGGGCAGATTTACAATGAGCAGTTCTTC. It is translated as CASSKVGRASGQIYNEQFF.

This clone came up once. The chain has TRBV9 and TRBJ2-3; tentatively, D is TRBD2 (6 bases). Germline lookup yields CDR1 SGDLS and CDR2 YYNGEE. CDR3 length: 16 residues. V was trimmed by 2 bases and J by 10 bases, leaving 23 bases between them. The DNA for the CDR3 is TGTGCCAGCAGCGTCGGCACTGGTCATCCAACGGGGGCGCAGTATTTT. Its translation is CASSVGTGHPTGAQYF.

This clone occurred once. The V and J genes are TRBV27 and TRBJ2-1; 10 nucleotides match TRBD2. Germline CDR1 reads MNHEY; CDR2 reads SMNVEV (reference sequence). The CDR3 covers 16 residues. The trim removed 0 bases at V and 8 bases at J, leaving 7 bases unmatched. The CDR3 region is CASSLSPSGSRDEQFF. CDR3 coding DNA: TGTGCCAGCAGTTTATCCCCTAGCGGGAGTAGGGATGAGCAGTTCTTC.

V gene TRBV6-1 combines with J gene TRBJ2-7, with TRBD1 matching over 9 bases. Per germline, CDR1 MNHNS and CDR2 SASEGT. This CDR3 has 13 residues. V lost 5 bases and J lost 3; bases outside the gene matches: 2. CDR3 residues: CASSRTGDYEQYF. Written as DNA, the CDR3 is TGTGCCAGCAGTCGGACAGGGGACTACGAGCAGTACTTC.

This clone was recorded only once. The genes are TRBV5-1 and TRBJ2-6; D is perhaps TRBD1 (6 bases). Deletions cut 2 bases from V and 7 bases from J, with 13 bases between. In germline, CDR1 is SGHRS, CDR2 YFSETQ. The CDR3 sequence is 15 residues long. The CDR3 protein is CASSFEQGTANVLTF. CDR3 DNA sequence: TGCGCCAGCAGCTTCGAACAGGGCACTGCCAACGTCCTGACTTTC.

The chain carries TRBV7-3 and TRBJ2-5, with a tentative D call TRBD2 (6 bases). The germline gives CDR1 SGHTA, CDR2 FQGTGA. The ends were cut back, 3 bases at V and 5 bases at J, with 10 bases in the middle. There are 13 residues in the CDR3. The CDR3 protein is CASSFGSGETQYF. The CDR3 DNA is TGTGCCAGCAGCTTCGGGAGTGGGGAGACCCAGTACTTC.

This clone was found many times. This sequence joins TRBV6-4 and TRBJ2-1; 12 positions match TRBD2. CDR3 length: 15 amino acids. V gave up 0 bases and J gave up 6 bases; unmatched junction bases: 0. In germline, CDR1 is MRHNA, CDR2 SNTAGT. The CDR3 loop reads CASSDSTSGSNEQFF. In nucleotides, the CDR3 is TGTGCCAGCAGTGACTCGACTAGCGGGAGCAATGAGCAGTTCTTC.

The gene calls are TRBV28 and TRBJ1-2; D unresolved. The germline gives CDR1 MDHEN, CDR2 SYDVKM. Trimming left V 3 bases short and J 8 bases short, with 16 bases between. The CDR3 has 14 amino acids. The CDR3 DNA is TGTGCCAGCAGTTTTCGGCAGGCCTCTTTCGGCTACACCTTC. Its protein product is CASSFRQASFGYTF.

In its sample, this clone was seen once. The V call is TRBV5-1, the J call TRBJ2-1, with 11 bases identical to TRBD2. Germline V CDR1 and CDR2: SGHRS, YFSETQ. Trimming removed 5 bases from V and 6 bases from J; junction bases left unmatched: 10. This CDR3 is built from 16 residues. The CDR3 nucleotides are TGCGCCAGCAGTACTAGCGGGAGTTTCTGGGGCAATGAGCAGTTCTTC. It codes for CASSTSGSFWGNEQFF.

The chain recombines TRBV27 with TRBJ2-3; 7 nucleotides match TRBD1. V gave up 5 bases and J gave up 0 bases; unmatched junction bases: 5. This CDR3 contains 15 residues. From germline, CDR1 is MNHEY and CDR2 SMNVEV (reference sequence). The CDR3 region is CASSPTGSSTDTQYF. As DNA, the CDR3 is TGTGCCAGCAGTCCGACAGGGTCTAGCACAGATACGCAGTATTTT.

V gene TRBV6-5 combines with J gene TRBJ1-1; 8 nucleotides match TRBD1. V shed 0 bases and J 5 bases; nucleotides not matched to a gene: 8. The germline CDR1 and CDR2 sequences are MNHEY and SVGAGI. The CDR3 length is 16 residues. As DNA, the CDR3 is TGTGCCAGCAGTTACTCTTCCGGACAGGGAGAAACTGAAGCTTTCTTT. Protein product: CASSYSSGQGETEAFF.

The chain employs TRBV30 and TRBJ2-7; D is possibly TRBD1 (6 bases). From germline, CDR1 is GTSNPN and CDR2 SVGIG (reference sequence). The CDR3 totals 17 residues. V lost 0 bases and J 2 bases, leaving 20 bases between the germline ends. The CDR3 DNA reads TGTGCCTGGAGTGTAACGGACTCCGGGACACAAGCCTACGAGCAGTACTTC. It is translated as CAWSVTDSGTQAYEQYF. The full variable domain, with the rest looked up from reference TRBV30 and TRBJ2-7, is SQTIHQWPATLVQPVGSPLSLECTVEGTSNPNLYWYRQAAGRGLQLLFYSVGIGQISSEVPQNLSASRPQDRQFILSSKKLLLSDSGFYLCAWSVTDSGTQAYEQYFGPGTRLTVT.

This rearrangement joins TRBV2 to TRBJ1-2; 8 bases agree with TRBD1. Germline values: CDR1 SNHLY, CDR2 FYNNEI. The CDR3 consists of 15 residues. V lost 1 base and J lost 2; bases outside the gene matches: 3. The CDR3 DNA sequence: TGTGCCAGCAGTGAAGGAGGACAGGGAAACTATGGCTACACCTTC. This encodes CASSEGGQGNYGYTF. Filled out from reference TRBV2 and TRBJ1-2, the complete variable domain reads EPEVTQTPSHQVTQMGQEVILRCVPISNHLYFYWYRQILGQKVEFLVSFYNNEISEKSEIFDDQFSVERPDGSNFTLKIRSTKLEDSAMYFCASSEGGQGNYGYTFGSGTRLTVV.

This chain uses TRBV7-2 with TRBJ2-2; 9 bases agree with TRBD1. The germline gives CDR1 SGHTA, CDR2 FQGNSA. The CDR3 is 15 amino acids. Germline trimming cut 5 bases from V and 5 bases from J; bases unmatched to any gene: 6. As DNA, the CDR3 is TGTGCCAGCAGCGCCAAACAGGGGGCGACCGGGGAGCTGTTTTTT. Protein sequence: CASSAKQGATGELFF.

The chain combines TRBV27 with TRBJ2-2; 8 bases are shared with TRBD2. The CDR3 consists of 17 residues. V lost 5 bases to trimming and J lost 1 base; unmatched junction nucleotides: 9. Germline-derived CDR1 and CDR2 are MNHEY and SMNVEV (reference sequence). The CDR3 sequence is CASSKGSLAVNTGELFF. The CDR3 DNA follows: TGTGCCAGCAGTAAAGGTTCACTAGCGGTGAACACCGGGGAGCTGTTTTTT.

The chain joins TRBV28 to TRBJ2-7, with a tentative D call TRBD2 (8 bases). V gave up 10 bases and J gave up 1 base, with 17 bases separating them. CDR1 is MDHEN and CDR2 is SYDVKM in the germline V gene. The CDR3 covers 14 residues. This CDR3 reads CATTGAGGSYEQYF. CDR3 coding DNA: TGTGCCACAACAGGGGCGGGAGGTTCCTACGAGCAGTACTTC.

J is TRBJ1-2 and V is TRBV10-2; 12 bases are a match to TRBD1. CDR1 and CDR2 from the germline V gene are WSHSY and SAAADI. After removal of 4 bases from V and 3 bases from J, the junction contained 6 bases not matched to a gene. The CDR3 runs to 16 residues. CDR3 bases: TGCGCCAGCAGTGTCCGGGACAGGGGGCTCGACTATGGCTACACCTTC. Translating gives CASSVRDRGLDYGYTF.

The rearrangement uses TRBV27 and TRBJ2-7; D is unresolved. The CDR3 extends over 15 amino acids. The germline CDR1 and CDR2 sequences are MNHEY and SMNVEV (reference sequence). The V and J ends lost 6 bases and 2 bases respectively, with 17 bases between them. Here the CDR3 DNA reads TGTGCCAGCAGAGTGCTCGGTAATACCCCCTACGAGCAGTACTTC. This translates into CASRVLGNTPYEQYF.